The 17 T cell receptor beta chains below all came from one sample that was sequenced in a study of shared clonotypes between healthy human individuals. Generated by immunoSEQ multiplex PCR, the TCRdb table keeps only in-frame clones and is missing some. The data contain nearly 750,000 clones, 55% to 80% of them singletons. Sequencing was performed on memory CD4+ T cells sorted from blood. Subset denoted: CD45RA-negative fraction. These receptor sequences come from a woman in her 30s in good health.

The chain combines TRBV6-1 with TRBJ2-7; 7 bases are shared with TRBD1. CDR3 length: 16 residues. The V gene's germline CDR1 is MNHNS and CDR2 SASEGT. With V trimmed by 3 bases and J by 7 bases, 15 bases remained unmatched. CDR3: CASSDTPRAGGREQYF. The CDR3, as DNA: TGTGCCAGCAGTGATACCCCCCGGGCAGGGGGTCGTGAGCAGTACTTC.

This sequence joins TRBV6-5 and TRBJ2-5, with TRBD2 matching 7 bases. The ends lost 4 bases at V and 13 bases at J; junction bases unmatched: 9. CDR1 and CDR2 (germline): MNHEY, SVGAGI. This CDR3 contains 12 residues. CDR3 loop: CASSSDPGLLYF. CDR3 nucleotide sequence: TGTGCCAGCAGTTCCGACCCGGGACTACTGTACTTC.

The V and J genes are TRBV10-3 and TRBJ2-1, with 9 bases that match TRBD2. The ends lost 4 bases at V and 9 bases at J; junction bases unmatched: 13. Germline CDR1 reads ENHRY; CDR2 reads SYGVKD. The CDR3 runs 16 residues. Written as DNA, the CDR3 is TGTGCCATCAGTGCCCGTGGGGCGGGAGGGCCGGGTGAGCAGTTCTTC. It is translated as CAISARGAGGPGEQFF.

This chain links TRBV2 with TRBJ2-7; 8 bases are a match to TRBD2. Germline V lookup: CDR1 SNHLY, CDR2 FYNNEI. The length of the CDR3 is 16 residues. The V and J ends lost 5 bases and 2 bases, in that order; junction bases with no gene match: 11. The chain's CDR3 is CASSSAGSGGTYEQYF. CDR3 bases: TGTGCCAGCAGTTCCGCAGGGAGCGGGGGAACCTACGAGCAGTACTTC.

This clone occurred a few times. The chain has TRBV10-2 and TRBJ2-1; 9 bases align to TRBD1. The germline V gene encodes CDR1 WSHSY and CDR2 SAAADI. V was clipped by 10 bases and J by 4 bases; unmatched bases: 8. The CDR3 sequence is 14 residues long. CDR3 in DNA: TGCGCCACGTCAACAGGGGGCATTTACAATGAGCAGTTCTTC. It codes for CATSTGGIYNEQFF.

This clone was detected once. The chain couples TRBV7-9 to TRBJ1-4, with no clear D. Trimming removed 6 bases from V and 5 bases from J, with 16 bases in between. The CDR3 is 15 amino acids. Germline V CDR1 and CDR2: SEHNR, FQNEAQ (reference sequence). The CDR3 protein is CASSFGGSANEKLFF. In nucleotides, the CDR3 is TGTGCCAGCAGTTTTGGCGGGTCAGCAAATGAAAAACTGTTTTTT. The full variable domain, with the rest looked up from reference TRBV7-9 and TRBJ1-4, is DTGVSQNPRHKITKRGQNVTFRCDPISEHNRLYWYRQTLGQGPEFLTYFQNEAQLEKSRLLSDRFSAERPKGSFSTLEIQRTEQGDSAMYLCASSFGGSANEKLFFGSGTQLSVL.

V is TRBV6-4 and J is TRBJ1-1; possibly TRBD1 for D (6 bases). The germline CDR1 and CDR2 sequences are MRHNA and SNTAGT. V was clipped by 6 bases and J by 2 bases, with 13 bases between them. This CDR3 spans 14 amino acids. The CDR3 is CASSSDSTNTEAFF. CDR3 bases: TGTGCCAGCAGCTCGGACAGTACTAACACTGAAGCTTTCTTT.

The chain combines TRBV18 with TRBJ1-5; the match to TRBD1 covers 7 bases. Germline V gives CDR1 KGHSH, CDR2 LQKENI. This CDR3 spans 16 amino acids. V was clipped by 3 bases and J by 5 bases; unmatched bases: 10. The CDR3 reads CASSPQEQGLHQPQHF. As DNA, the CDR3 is TGTGCCAGCTCACCGCAAGAACAGGGGCTACATCAGCCCCAGCATTTT.

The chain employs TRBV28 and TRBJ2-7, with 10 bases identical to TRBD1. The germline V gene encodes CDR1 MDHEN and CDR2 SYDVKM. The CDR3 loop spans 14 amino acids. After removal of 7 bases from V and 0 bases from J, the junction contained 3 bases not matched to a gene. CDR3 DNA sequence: TGTGCCAGCATTGGGACAGGGGCCTCCTACGAGCAGTACTTC. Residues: CASIGTGASYEQYF.

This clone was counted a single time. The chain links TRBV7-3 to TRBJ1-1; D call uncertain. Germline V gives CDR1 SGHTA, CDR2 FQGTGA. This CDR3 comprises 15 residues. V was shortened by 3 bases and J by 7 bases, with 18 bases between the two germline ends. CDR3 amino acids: CASSFPRRQVREAFF. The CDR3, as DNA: TGTGCCAGCAGCTTCCCTCGGCGGCAGGTACGTGAAGCTTTCTTT.

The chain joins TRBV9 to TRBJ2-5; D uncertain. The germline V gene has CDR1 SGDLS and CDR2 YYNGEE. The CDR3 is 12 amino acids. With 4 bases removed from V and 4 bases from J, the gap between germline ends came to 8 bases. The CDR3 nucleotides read TGTGCCAGCAGCCCAATCCCAGAGACCCAGTACTTC. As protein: CASSPIPETQYF.

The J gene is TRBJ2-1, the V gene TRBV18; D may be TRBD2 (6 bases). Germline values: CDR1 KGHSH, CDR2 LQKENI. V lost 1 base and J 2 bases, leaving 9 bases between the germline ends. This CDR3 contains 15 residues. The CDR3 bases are TGTGCCAGCTCACCACGGGCGGGACCCTACAATGAGCAGTTCTTC. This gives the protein CASSPRAGPYNEQFF.

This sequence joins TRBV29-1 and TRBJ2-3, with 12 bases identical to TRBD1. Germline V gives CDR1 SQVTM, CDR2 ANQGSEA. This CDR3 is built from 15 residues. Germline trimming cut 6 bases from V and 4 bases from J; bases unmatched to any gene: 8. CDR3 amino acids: CSVGDRGRFSDTQYF. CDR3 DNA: TGCAGCGTAGGGGACAGGGGGCGATTTTCAGATACGCAGTATTTT.

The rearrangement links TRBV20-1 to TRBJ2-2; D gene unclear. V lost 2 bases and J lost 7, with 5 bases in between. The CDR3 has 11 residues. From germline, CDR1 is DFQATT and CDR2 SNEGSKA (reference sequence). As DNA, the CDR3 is TGCAGTGCTAGAAAGATCGGGGAGCTGTTTTTT. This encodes CSARKIGELFF.

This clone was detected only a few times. The CDR3 is CASSPNALVANEQFF. The CDR3 bases are TGTGCCAGCAGCCCCAATGCCTTGGTAGCCAATGAGCAGTTCTTC. The rearrangement joins TRBV7-2 to TRBJ2-1; D is undetermined. Germline CDR1 is SGHTA and CDR2 is FQGNSA. This CDR3 has 15 amino acids. Trimming removed 5 bases from V and 6 bases from J, with 17 bases in between. The full variable domain, rest sourced from reference TRBV7-2 and TRBJ2-1, is GAGVSQSPSNKVTEKGKDVELRCDPISGHTALYWYRQSLGQGLEFLIYFQGNSAPDKSGLPSDRFSAERTGGSVSTLTIQRTQQEDSAVYLCASSPNALVANEQFFGPGTRLTVL.

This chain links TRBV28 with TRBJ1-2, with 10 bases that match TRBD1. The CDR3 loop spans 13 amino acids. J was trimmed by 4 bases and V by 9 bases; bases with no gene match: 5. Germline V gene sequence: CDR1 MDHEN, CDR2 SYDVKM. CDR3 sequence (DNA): TGTGCCAGTGGGACAGGGGAGGGCTATGGCTACACCTTC. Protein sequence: CASGTGEGYGYTF.

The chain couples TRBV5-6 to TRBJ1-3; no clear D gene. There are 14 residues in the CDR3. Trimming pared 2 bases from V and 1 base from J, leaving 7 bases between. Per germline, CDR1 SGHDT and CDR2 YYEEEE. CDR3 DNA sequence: TGTGCCAGCAGCTTCGGAAATTCTGGAAACACCATATATTTT. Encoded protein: CASSFGNSGNTIYF.